Below, 30 T cell receptor beta chains from the same sample are listed, as sequenced in a study of yellow fever vaccine responses in identical twins. TCRdb passed the RT-PCR reads through MiXCR, listing each CDR3 protein once. The repertoire holds approximately 9,500 distinct CDR3 sequences, with 83% as singletons. Material: T cells from blood (PBMCs), unsorted or a sorted subset (not recorded which), obtained before or after yellow fever vaccination (not recorded which). These receptors came from a woman aged 18-29 years who received the yellow fever vaccine.

The CDR3 DNA sequence: TGCAGTGCTAGGACTTTTACCTCAACAGATACGCAGTATTTT. This codes for CSARTFTSTDTQYF. This rearrangement joins TRBV20-1 to TRBJ2-3, with D unresolved. V dropped 3 bases and J dropped 3 bases, with 13 bases sitting between them. The germline gives CDR1 DFQATT, CDR2 SNEGSKA (reference sequence). There are 14 residues in the CDR3.

The chain combines TRBV2 with TRBJ2-3; D is uncertain. V lost 5 bases and J 4 bases, leaving 7 bases between the germline ends. In germline, CDR1 is SNHLY, CDR2 FYNNEI. This CDR3 contains 12 residues. Here the CDR3 DNA reads TGTGCCAGCAGTCCCCAGTCAGATACGCAGTATTTT. It encodes CASSPQSDTQYF.

The chain links TRBV18 to TRBJ2-5, with D unclear. The CDR3 has 14 amino acids. Trimming took 2 bases from V and 1 from J, leaving 8 bases between them. Germline V lookup: CDR1 KGHSH, CDR2 LQKENI. The CDR3 DNA sequence: TGTGCCAGCTCACCAGAATCGGTCCAAGAGACCCAGTACTTC. This sequence encodes CASSPESVQETQYF.

V and J are TRBV25-1 and TRBJ2-7; D unclear. In germline, CDR1 is MGHDK, CDR2 SYGVNS. The CDR3 spans 14 residues. The V end was cut by 4 bases, the J end by 0 bases, with 10 bases between. CDR3 sequence reads: CASSVPGRSYEQYF. In DNA form, the CDR3 reads TGTGCCAGCAGTGTTCCCGGCCGCTCCTACGAGCAGTACTTC.

This clonotype occurred a few times. The V call is TRBV24-1, the J call TRBJ2-7; 7 bases map to TRBD1. Germline lookup yields CDR1 KGHDR and CDR2 SFDVKD. The junction had 8 bases not matched to a gene; V was cut back by 4 bases and J by 6 bases. CDR3 length equals 14 residues. This CDR3 reads CATSDQGQLGEQYF. DNA of the CDR3: TGTGCCACCAGTGACCAGGGACAGTTAGGCGAGCAGTACTTC.

The rearrangement uses TRBV20-1 and TRBJ2-1; D call uncertain. V shed 3 bases and J shed 4 bases, with 7 bases lying between them. The CDR3 extends over 12 amino acids. The germline V gene encodes CDR1 DFQATT and CDR2 SNEGSKA (reference sequence). CDR3 DNA sequence: TGCAGTGCTAGCGTGCTTTACAATGAGCAGTTCTTC. Its protein product is CSASVLYNEQFF.

In its sample, this clonotype was seen once. This chain uses TRBV4-2 with TRBJ1-1; D is possibly TRBD1 (5 bases). Germline CDR1 LGHNA, CDR2 YNFKEQ. The CDR3 consists of 15 residues. V shed 4 bases and J shed 3 bases, with 15 bases lying between them. The CDR3 spells CASSPAQGRDTEAFF. DNA of the CDR3: TGTGCCAGCAGCCCTGCTCAGGGTCGGGACACTGAAGCTTTCTTT.

The chain joins TRBV2 to TRBJ2-1, with D hard to call. The CDR3 runs 15 residues. Per germline, CDR1 SNHLY and CDR2 FYNNEI. The ends were cut back, 4 bases at V and 3 bases at J, with 13 bases in the middle. The CDR3 protein is CASSVLESSYNEQFF. As DNA, the CDR3 is TGTGCCAGCAGTGTCCTAGAGTCGAGCTACAATGAGCAGTTCTTC.

The rearrangement links TRBV20-1 to TRBJ2-1; 9 bases are shared with TRBD2. The CDR3 has 15 amino acids. Germline V gives CDR1 DFQATT, CDR2 SNEGSKA (reference sequence). Trimming took 3 bases from V and 3 from J; bases not matched to a gene: 6. The CDR3 nucleotides are TGCAGTGCTAGTAATTTAGCGGGAGTCTACAATGAGCAGTTCTTC. As protein: CSASNLAGVYNEQFF.

The table lists this clonotype with a few counts. The chain has TRBV7-9 and TRBJ1-5; TRBD1 aligns across 10 bases. This CDR3 contains 15 residues. Germline V gives CDR1 SEHNR, CDR2 FQNEAQ (reference sequence). V trimming: 5 bases; J trimming: 8 bases; junction bases outside the gene matches: 9. CDR3 nucleotide sequence: TGTGCCAGCAGCCTCGGGACAGGGGTAACCGAGCCCCAGCATTTT. Translated, it gives CASSLGTGVTEPQHF.

The genes are TRBV11-1 and TRBJ2-3, with 7 bases fitting TRBD2. CDR1 SGHAT and CDR2 FQDESV come from the germline V gene (reference sequence). Trimming at V came to 5 bases and at J to 2 bases, leaving 4 bases not matched to a gene. This CDR3 is 14 amino acids long. CDR3 loop: CASSGGGNTDTQYF. The DNA of the CDR3 is TGTGCCAGCAGCGGGGGGGGAAACACAGATACGCAGTATTTT.

J is TRBJ2-7 and V is TRBV13; D call uncertain. V lost 5 bases and J 5 bases, leaving 13 bases between the germline ends. Germline assignment: CDR1 PRHDT and CDR2 FYEKMQ (reference sequence). The CDR3 sequence is 13 residues long. The CDR3 region has the DNA TGTGCCAGCAGCGGTGGGCTAGGAGACGAGCAGTACTTC. This sequence encodes CASSGGLGDEQYF.

The chain has TRBV11-1 and TRBJ1-1, with 9 bases that match TRBD1. Germline V gives CDR1 SGHAT, CDR2 FQDESV (reference sequence). Trimming took 3 bases from V and 1 from J; bases not matched to a gene: 9. The CDR3 runs to 17 residues. The chain's CDR3 is CASSLSRLDRGNTEAFF. Written as DNA, the CDR3 is TGTGCCAGCAGCTTGAGTAGATTGGACAGGGGGAACACTGAAGCTTTCTTT.

This rearrangement joins TRBV28 to TRBJ2-2; D ambiguous. The V end was cut by 5 bases, the J end by 5 bases, with 18 bases between. The V gene's germline CDR1 is MDHEN and CDR2 SYDVKM. The CDR3 is 16 amino acids. The CDR3 sequence is CASSHRVASRTGELFF. The CDR3 DNA follows: TGTGCCAGCAGTCACCGCGTAGCATCGCGAACCGGGGAGCTGTTTTTT.

This clonotype was counted a single time. V is TRBV12-3 or TRBV12-4 and J is TRBJ2-3; 7 bases map to TRBD2. The CDR3 runs to 13 residues. V shed 8 bases and J 8 bases; nucleotides not matched to a gene: 10. CDR3 region: CASLLSTSATQYF. CDR3 DNA sequence: TGTGCCAGCCTATTGAGCACTAGCGCTACGCAGTATTTT.

The CDR3 loop is CASSQDAGGTEAFF. CDR3 sequence (DNA): TGCGCCAGCAGCCAAGATGCGGGGGGCACTGAAGCTTTCTTT. The chain has TRBV4-1 and TRBJ1-1; TRBD1 might be the D (5 bases). The V end lost 0 bases, the J end lost 4 bases, and 9 bases lay between the germline ends. Germline CDR1 and CDR2: MGHRA and YSYEKL. The CDR3 loop spans 14 amino acids.

The CDR3 spells CSVRTVNTQYF. DNA of the CDR3: TGCAGCGTCCGGACTGTCAATACGCAGTATTTT. V gene TRBV29-1 combines with J gene TRBJ2-3; maybe TRBD2 (5 bases). CDR3 length: 11 residues. V was trimmed by 6 bases and J by 7 bases, leaving 11 bases between them. Germline CDR1 reads SQVTM; CDR2 reads ANQGSEA.

The chain couples TRBV29-1 to TRBJ2-1, with D perhaps TRBD2 (6 bases). CDR3 length: 10 amino acids. Trimming cost V 4 bases and J 12 bases, with 10 bases left between them. Germline loops: CDR1 SQVTM, CDR2 ANQGSEA. The CDR3: CSVVLATQFF. The CDR3, as DNA: TGCAGCGTTGTACTAGCAACGCAGTTCTTC.

This clonotype appeared a single time. V is TRBV4-1 and J is TRBJ1-3, with 8 bases fitting TRBD1. The length of the CDR3 is 15 residues. Germline V gives CDR1 MGHRA, CDR2 YSYEKL. V trimming: 6 bases; J trimming: 0 bases; junction bases outside the gene matches: 4. This chain's CDR3 is CASSPTGGSGNTIYF. For the CDR3, the DNA is TGCGCCAGCAGTCCAACAGGGGGCTCTGGAAACACCATATATTTT.

This clonotype showed up just once. The chain has TRBV9 and TRBJ2-5, with TRBD2 as a possible D gene (5 bases). Per germline, CDR1 SGDLS and CDR2 YYNGEE. V shed 4 bases and J shed 4 bases, with 14 bases lying between them. The CDR3 spans 14 residues. The CDR3 region is CASSSWELGETQYF. CDR3 nucleotide sequence: TGTGCCAGCAGCTCTTGGGAGTTGGGAGAGACCCAGTACTTC. Full variable domain (missing parts from reference TRBV9 and TRBJ2-5): DSGVTQTPKHLITATGQRVTLRCSPRSGDLSVYWYQQSLDQGLQFLIQYYNGEERAKGNILERFSAQQFPDLHSELNLSSLELGDSALYFCASSSWELGETQYFGPGTRLLVL.

The rearrangement uses TRBV15 and TRBJ1-2; 11 bases match TRBD1. This CDR3 has 14 residues. J lost 4 bases, V lost 3 bases, and 1 base had no gene match. Germline CDR1 LNHNV, CDR2 YYDKDF (reference sequence). DNA of the CDR3: TGTGCCACCAGCAGGGACAGGGGGCTCTATGGCTACACCTTC. Protein product: CATSRDRGLYGYTF.

Details on this clonotype: One junction end disagrees with the germline gene, perhaps due to a read error. The chain carries TRBV29-1 and TRBJ1-1, with no clear D. This CDR3 is built from 13 residues. CDR1 is SQVTM and CDR2 is ANQGSEA in the germline V gene. CDR3 in DNA: TGCAGCGTTGAAACCCGACTGAACGCTGAAGCTTTCTTT. Protein: CSVETRLNAEAFF.

This sequence joins TRBV14 and TRBJ2-1; D is tentatively TRBD1 or TRBD2 (6 bases each). CDR1 and CDR2 from the germline V gene are SGHDN and FVKESK. V gave up 3 bases and J gave up 2 bases, with 14 bases separating them. This CDR3 comprises 16 residues. This CDR3 reads CASSHLLGGTYNEQFF. In DNA form, the CDR3 reads TGTGCCAGCAGCCACCTTTTAGGGGGGACCTACAATGAGCAGTTCTTC.

This clonotype was seen only a few times. The chain joins TRBV4-1 to TRBJ1-6, with D perhaps matching TRBD1 (6 bases). The V and J ends lost 0 bases and 10 bases respectively, with 19 bases between them. CDR3 length: 17 residues. Germline-derived CDR1 and CDR2 are MGHRA and YSYEKL. CDR3 DNA sequence: TGCGCCAGCAGCCAAGATTTTGGGCAGGGGTTGGTCTCACCCCTCCACTTT. Encoded protein: CASSQDFGQGLVSPLHF.

This clonotype was seen just once. The chain carries TRBV29-1 and TRBJ1-4, with D possibly TRBD1 on 6 matching bases. CDR3 length: 15 amino acids. Germline V gene sequence: CDR1 SQVTM, CDR2 ANQGSEA. Trimming stripped 6 bases from V and 3 bases from J, with 17 bases between. The CDR3 reads CSVASLDSPNEKLFF. The CDR3 DNA is TGCAGCGTCGCCTCTCTGGACAGTCCTAATGAAAAACTGTTTTTT.

The V call is TRBV2, the J call TRBJ2-3; TRBD1 or TRBD2 may be the D gene (6 bases each). This CDR3 spans 14 amino acids. The germline CDR1 and CDR2 sequences are SNHLY and FYNNEI. V lost 10 bases and J lost 0, with 14 bases in between. CDR3 loop: CAIGGPVSTDTQYF. CDR3 bases: TGTGCCATCGGGGGCCCGGTCAGCACAGATACGCAGTATTTT.

This chain uses TRBV6-2 or TRBV6-3 with TRBJ2-7; 9 nucleotides line up with TRBD1. The CDR3 is made up of 15 amino acids. V lost 5 bases to trimming and J lost 1 base; unmatched junction nucleotides: 6. In germline, CDR1 is MNHEY, CDR2 SVGEGT. CDR3 protein: CASSDRDRVSYEQYF. The CDR3 DNA follows: TGTGCCAGCAGTGACCGGGACAGGGTATCCTACGAGCAGTACTTC.

This sequence joins TRBV11-2 and TRBJ2-1; tentative D call: TRBD1 (5 bases). The V end was cut by 5 bases, the J end by 4 bases, with 12 bases between. The length of the CDR3 is 14 residues. Per germline, CDR1 SGHAT and CDR2 FQNNGV. The CDR3 reads CASSLKQVYNEQFF. Here the CDR3 DNA reads TGTGCCAGCAGCCTAAAACAGGTATACAATGAGCAGTTCTTC. The full variable domain, in which reference TRBV11-2 and TRBJ2-1 provide the parts outside the CDR3, is EAGVAQSPRYKIIEKRQSVAFWCNPISGHATLYWYQQILGQGPKLLIQFQNNGVVDDSQLPKDRFSAERLKGVDSTLKIQPAKLEDSAVYLCASSLKQVYNEQFFGPGTRLTVL.

The chain recombines TRBV13 with TRBJ2-1; D is undetermined. This CDR3 contains 15 residues. Trimming cost V 4 bases and J 6 bases, with 16 bases left between them. Looked up from germline, CDR1 is PRHDT and CDR2 is FYEKMQ (reference sequence). CDR3: CASSSDPALVNEQFF. CDR3 coding DNA: TGTGCCAGCAGCTCCGACCCCGCCCTTGTCAATGAGCAGTTCTTC. Combining the CDR3 with reference TRBV13 and TRBJ2-1 gives the whole variable domain AAGVIQSPRHLIKEKRETATLKCYPIPRHDTVYWYQQGPGQDPQFLISFYEKMQSDKGSIPDRFSAQQFSDYHSELNMSSLELGDSALYFCASSSDPALVNEQFFGPGTRLTVL.

CDR3 protein: CASSYKAGGVNEQFF. CDR3 DNA: TGTGCCAGCAGTTACAAGGCAGGGGGAGTCAATGAGCAGTTCTTC. The chain combines TRBV6-5 with TRBJ2-1; TRBD1 aligns across 7 bases. Germline CDR1 reads MNHEY; CDR2 reads SVGAGI. The CDR3 runs 15 residues. J was trimmed by 6 bases and V by 2 bases; bases with no gene match: 7.